Described below is a single T cell receptor (beta chain) sequence and its context. Its antigen is unidentified. The sample is drawn from a study of Ad26.COV2.S vaccination and SARS-CoV-2 variants. About the research overall: Into the muscle, Ad26.COV2.S was dosed once or twice, 56 days apart. Overall study results and limits: The study found higher spike-specific TCR breadth in vaccine than placebo recipients.

Treatment denoted: some 20 received Ad26.COV2.S at low or high dose, single or two shots; roughly 5 received placebo; per-sample allocation not given. The investigators took samples on day 63 after the first vaccine or placebo injection. V lost 0 bases and J 7 bases, leaving 15 bases between the germline ends. The CDR3 runs to 15 residues. Germline V gene lookup returns CDR1 MGHRA and CDR2 YSYEKL. Some clones are missing from TCRdb's copy, which holds only in-frame ones; the method was immunoSEQ multiplex PCR. Of about 280,000 clones listed, 87% are singletons. The origin of this receptor is a person aged 18-65 years who received the Ad26.COV2.S COVID-19 vaccine or a placebo. The specimen was peripheral blood, collected in a trial of Ad26.COV2.S vaccine versus placebo. The chain uses TRBV4-1 and TRBJ1-2; no firm D call. The CDR3 DNA reads as TGCGCCAGCAGCCAAGATCCCAGTTCCTCTATTGGCTACACCTTC. It yields the protein CASSQDPSSSIGYTF.